The source of this T cell receptor (beta chain) is a study of T cells after posttransplantation cyclophosphamide. Turning to this clone: Its matching antigen is unknown.

Controls had myeloablative marrow grafts with methotrexate and calcineurin inhibitor, sampled at 1 year. Trimming removed 2 bases at V and 8 bases at J, with 16 bases between. CDR1 is SGHRS, CDR2 YFSETQ, per germline. CDR3 length equals 14 residues. Libraries were prepared by immunoSEQ multiplex PCR; TCRdb keeps only in-frame clonotypes and omits some of them. Among around 15,000 clones listed, 65% to 85% were seen once. Study-wide results and caveats: Recipient CMV seropositivity and CMV reactivation strongly tracked TRB clonality. Later post-transplant blood repertoires were often dominated by donor CD8+ memory clones. Blood and skin or GI T cell repertoires showed limited TRB overlap.

The chain employs TRBV5-1 and TRBJ1-2; tentatively, D is TRBD1 (6 bases). The specimen comprised PBMCs, sampled roughly 460 days after allogeneic stem cell transplant with calcineurin inhibitor and methotrexate. The TCR was taken from a male patient younger than 45 who received an allogeneic stem cell transplant from an unrelated donor, was CMV-positive, and had acute and chronic GVHD. T cells may partly derive from the graft donor. For the CDR3, the DNA is TGCGCCAGCAGCTTACAGGGTTCCGGGAAGGGCTACACCTTC. It translates to CASSLQGSGKGYTF. Using reference TRBV5-1 and TRBJ1-2 for the parts outside the CDR3, the full variable domain is KAGVTQTPRYLIKTRGQQVTLSCSPISGHRSVSWYQQTPGQGLQFLFEYFSETQRNKGNFPGRFSGRQFSNSRSEMNVSTLELGDSALYLCASSLQGSGKGYTFGSGTRLTVV.